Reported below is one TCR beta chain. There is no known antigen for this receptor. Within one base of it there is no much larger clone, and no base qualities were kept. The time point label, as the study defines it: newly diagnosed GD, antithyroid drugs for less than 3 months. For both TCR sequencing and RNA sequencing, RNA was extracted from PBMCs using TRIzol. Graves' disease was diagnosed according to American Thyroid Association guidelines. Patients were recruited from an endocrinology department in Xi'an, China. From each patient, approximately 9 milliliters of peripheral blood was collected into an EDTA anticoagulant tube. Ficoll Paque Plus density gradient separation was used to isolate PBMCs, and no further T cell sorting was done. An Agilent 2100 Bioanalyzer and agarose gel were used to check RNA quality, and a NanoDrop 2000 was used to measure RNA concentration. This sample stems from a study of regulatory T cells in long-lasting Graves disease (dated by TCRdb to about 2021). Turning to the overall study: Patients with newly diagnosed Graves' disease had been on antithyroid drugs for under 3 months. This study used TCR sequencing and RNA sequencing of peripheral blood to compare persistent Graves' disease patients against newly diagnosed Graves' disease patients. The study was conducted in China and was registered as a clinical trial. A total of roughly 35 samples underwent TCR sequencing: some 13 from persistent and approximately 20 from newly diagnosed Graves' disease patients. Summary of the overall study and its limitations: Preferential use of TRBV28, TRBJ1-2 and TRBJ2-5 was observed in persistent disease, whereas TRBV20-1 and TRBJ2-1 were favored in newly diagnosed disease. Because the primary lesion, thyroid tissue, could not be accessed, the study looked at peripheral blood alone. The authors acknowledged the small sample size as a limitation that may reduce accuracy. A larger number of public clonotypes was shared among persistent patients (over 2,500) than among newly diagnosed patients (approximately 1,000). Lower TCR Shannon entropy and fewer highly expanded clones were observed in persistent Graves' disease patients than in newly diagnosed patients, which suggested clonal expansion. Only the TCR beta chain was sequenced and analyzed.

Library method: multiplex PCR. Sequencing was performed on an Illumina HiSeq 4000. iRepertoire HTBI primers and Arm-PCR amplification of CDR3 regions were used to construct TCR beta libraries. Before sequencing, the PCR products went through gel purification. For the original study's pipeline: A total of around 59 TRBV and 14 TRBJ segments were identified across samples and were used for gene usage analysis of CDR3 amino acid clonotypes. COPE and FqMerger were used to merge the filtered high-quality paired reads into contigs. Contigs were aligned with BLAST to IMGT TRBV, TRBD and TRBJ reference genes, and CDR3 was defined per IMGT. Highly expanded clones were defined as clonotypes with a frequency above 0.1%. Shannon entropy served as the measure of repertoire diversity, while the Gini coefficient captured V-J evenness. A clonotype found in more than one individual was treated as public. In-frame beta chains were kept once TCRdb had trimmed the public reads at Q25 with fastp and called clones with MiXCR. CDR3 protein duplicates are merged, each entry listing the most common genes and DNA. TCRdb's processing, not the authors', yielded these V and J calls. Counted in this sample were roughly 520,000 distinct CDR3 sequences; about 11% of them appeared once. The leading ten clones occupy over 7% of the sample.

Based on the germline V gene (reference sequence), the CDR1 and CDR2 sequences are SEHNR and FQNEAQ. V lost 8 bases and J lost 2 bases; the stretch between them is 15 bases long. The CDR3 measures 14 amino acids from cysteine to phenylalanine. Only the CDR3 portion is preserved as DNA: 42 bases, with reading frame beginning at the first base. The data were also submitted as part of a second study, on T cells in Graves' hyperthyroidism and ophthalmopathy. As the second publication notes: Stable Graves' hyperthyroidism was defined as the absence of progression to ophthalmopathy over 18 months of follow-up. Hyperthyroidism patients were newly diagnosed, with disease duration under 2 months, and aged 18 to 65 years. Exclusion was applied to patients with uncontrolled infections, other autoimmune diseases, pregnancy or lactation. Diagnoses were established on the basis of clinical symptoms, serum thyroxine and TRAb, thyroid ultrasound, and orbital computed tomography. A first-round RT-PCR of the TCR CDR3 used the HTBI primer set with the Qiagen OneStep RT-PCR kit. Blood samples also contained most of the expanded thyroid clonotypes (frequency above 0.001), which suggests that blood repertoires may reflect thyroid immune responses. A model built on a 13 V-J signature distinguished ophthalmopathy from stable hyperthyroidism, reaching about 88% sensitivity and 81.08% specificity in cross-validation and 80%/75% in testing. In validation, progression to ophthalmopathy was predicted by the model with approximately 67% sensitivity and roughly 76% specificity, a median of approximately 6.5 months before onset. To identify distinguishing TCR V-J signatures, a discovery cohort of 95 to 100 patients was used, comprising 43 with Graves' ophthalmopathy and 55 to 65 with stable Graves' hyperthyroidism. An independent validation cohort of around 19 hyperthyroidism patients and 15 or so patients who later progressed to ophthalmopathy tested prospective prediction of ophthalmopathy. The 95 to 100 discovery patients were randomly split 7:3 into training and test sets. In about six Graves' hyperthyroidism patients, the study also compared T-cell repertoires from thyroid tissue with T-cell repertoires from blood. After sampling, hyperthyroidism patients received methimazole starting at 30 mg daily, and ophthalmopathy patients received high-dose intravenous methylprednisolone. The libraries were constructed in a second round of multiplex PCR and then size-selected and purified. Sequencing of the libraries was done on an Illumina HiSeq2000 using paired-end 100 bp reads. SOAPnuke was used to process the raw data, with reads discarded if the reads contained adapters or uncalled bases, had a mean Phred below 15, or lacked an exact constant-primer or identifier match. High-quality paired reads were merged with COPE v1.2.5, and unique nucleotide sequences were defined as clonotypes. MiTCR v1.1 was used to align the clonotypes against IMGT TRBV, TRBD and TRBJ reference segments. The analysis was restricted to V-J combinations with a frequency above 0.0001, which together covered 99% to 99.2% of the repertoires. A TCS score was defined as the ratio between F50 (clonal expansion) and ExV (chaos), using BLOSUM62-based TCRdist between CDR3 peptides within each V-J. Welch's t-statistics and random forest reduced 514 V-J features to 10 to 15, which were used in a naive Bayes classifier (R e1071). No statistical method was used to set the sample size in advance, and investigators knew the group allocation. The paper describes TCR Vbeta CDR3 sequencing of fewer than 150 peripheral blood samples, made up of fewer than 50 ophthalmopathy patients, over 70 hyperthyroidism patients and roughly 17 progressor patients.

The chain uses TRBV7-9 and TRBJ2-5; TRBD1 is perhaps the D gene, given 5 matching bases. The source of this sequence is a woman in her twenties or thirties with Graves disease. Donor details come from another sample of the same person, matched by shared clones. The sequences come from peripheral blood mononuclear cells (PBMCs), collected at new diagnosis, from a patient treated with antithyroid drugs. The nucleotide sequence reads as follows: TGTGCCAGCCGCCCCCTGACAGCTCAAGAGACCCAGTACTTC. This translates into CASRPLTAQETQYF.